This TCR beta chain was obtained from a study of blood T cell repertoires in COVID-19. This CDR3 is built from 17 residues. V shed 2 bases and J 13 bases; nucleotides not matched to a gene: 17. Germline-derived CDR1 and CDR2 are SQVTM and ANQGSEA. Data came from immunoSEQ multiplex PCR; TCRdb stores just in-frame clones and leaves some out. The table has 130,000 or so clones, around 80% seen once. V and J are TRBV29-1 and TRBJ1-6; 10 positions agree with TRBD1. Sequences were obtained from PBMCs or T cells enriched from blood (not recorded which). The receptor comes from a man aged 40-49 years with acute COVID-19. This chain's CDR3 is CSVERGPGTVDRGPLHF. The CDR3 nucleotides read TGCAGCGTTGAAAGAGGCCCAGGGACCGTGGACAGGGGGCCCCTCCACTTT.